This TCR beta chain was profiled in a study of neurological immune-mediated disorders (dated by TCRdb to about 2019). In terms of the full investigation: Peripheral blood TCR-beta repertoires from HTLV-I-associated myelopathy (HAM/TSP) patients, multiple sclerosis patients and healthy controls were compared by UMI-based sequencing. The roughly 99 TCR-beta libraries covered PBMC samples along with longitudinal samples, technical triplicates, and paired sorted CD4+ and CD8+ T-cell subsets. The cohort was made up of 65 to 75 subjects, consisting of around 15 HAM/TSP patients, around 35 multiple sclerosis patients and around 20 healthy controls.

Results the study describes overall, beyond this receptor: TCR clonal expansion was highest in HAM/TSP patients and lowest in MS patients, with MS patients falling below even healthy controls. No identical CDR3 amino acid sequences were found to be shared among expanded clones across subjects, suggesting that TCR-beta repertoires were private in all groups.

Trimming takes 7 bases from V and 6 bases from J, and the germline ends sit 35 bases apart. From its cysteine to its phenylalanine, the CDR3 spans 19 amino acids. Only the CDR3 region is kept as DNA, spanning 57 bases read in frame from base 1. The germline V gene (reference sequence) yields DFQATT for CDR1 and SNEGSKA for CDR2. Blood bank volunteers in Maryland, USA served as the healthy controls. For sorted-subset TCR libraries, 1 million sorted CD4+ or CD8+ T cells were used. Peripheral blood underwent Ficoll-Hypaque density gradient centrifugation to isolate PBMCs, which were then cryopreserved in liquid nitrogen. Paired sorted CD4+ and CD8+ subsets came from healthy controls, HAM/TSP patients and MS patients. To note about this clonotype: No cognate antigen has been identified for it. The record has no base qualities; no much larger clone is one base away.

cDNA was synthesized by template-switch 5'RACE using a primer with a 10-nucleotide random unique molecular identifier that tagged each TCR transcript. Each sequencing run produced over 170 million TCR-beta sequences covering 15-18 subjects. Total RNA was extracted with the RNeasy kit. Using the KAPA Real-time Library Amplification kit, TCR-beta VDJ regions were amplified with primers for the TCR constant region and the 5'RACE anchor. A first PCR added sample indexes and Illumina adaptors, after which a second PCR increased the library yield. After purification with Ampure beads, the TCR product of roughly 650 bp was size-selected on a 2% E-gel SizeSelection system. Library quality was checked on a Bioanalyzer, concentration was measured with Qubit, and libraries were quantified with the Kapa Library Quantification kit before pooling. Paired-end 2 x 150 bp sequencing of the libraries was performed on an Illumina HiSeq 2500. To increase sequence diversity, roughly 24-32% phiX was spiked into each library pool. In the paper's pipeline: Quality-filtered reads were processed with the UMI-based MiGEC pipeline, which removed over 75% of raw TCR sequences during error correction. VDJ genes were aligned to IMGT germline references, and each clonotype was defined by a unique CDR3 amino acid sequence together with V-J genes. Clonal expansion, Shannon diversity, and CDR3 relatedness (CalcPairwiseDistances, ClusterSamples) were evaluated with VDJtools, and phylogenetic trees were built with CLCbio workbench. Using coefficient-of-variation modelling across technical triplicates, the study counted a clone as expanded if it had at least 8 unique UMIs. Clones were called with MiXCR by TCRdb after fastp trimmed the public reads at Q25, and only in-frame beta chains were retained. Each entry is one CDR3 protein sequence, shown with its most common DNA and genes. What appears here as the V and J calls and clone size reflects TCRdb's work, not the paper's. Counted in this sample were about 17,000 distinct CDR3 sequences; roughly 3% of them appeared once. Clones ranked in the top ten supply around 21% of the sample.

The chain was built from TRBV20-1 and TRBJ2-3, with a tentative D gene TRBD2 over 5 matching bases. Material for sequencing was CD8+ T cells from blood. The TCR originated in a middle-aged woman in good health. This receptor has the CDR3 CSVRIGNPSSGGRRDTQYF. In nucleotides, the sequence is TGCAGTGTTAGGATAGGGAACCCAAGTTCGGGCGGGCGCCGGGATACGCAGTATTTT.